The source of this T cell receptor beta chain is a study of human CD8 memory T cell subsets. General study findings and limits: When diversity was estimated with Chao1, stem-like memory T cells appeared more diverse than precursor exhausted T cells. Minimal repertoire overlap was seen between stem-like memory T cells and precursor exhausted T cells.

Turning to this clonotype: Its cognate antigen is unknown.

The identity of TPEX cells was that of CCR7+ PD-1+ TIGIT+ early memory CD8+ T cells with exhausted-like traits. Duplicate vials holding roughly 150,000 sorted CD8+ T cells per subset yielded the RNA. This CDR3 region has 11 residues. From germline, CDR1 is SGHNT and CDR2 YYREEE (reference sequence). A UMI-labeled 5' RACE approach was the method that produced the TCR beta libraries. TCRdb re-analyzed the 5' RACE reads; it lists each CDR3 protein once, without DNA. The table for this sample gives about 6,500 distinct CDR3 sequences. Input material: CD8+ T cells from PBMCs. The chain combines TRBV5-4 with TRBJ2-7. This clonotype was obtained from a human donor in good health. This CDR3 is CASSWGYEQYF.